This T cell receptor (beta chain) was recorded in a study of shared clonotypes between healthy human individuals. Positive CCR7 selection of CD45RO-negative cells yielded the naive CD8 cells, and terminally differentiated effector memory CD45RA+ cells were excluded. Measured with immunoSEQ multiplex PCR; TCRdb has only the in-frame clones, and not every one. The repertoire holds 650,000 to 800,000 clones, with about 92% as singletons. The CDR3 has 21 amino acids. The V end lost 5 bases, the J end lost 0 bases, and 32 bases lay between the germline ends. Germline loops: CDR1 SGHVS, CDR2 FQNEAQ. The sample comprised naive CD8+ T cells sorted from blood. V is TRBV7-8 and J is TRBJ2-7; D might be TRBD2 (11 bases). The TCR comes from a man under 40 in good health. CDR3 in DNA: TGTGCCAGCAGCCGGGACAGGGGAAATAGCGGGAGGGCCGGGGGCTCCTACGAGCAGTACTTC. Its translation is CASSRDRGNSGRAGGSYEQYF. The whole variable domain, filled in from reference TRBV7-8 and TRBJ2-7, reads GAGVSQSPRYKVAKRGQDVALRCDPISGHVSLFWYQQALGQGPEFLTYFQNEAQLDKSGLPSDRFFAERPEGSVSTLKIQRTQQEDSAVYLCASSRDRGNSGRAGGSYEQYFGPGTRLTVT.